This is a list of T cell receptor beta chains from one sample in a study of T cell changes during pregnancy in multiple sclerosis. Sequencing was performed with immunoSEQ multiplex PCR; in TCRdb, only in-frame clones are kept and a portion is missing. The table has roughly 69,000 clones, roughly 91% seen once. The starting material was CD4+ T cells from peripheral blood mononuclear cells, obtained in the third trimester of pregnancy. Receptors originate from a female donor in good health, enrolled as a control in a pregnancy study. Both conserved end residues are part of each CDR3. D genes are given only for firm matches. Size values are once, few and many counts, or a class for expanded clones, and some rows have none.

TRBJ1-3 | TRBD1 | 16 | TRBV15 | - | TGTGCCACCAGCAGGGAGGGACAGACAACTGGAAACACCATATATTTT | CATSREGQTTGNTIYF
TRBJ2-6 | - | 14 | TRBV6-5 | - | TGTGCCAGCAGGCTAGACTCTGGGGCCAACGTCCTGACTTTC | CASRLDSGANVLTF
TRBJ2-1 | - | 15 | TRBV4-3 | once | TGCGCCAGCAGCCAACGACAGAGCTCCTACAATGAGCAGTTCTTC | CASSQRQSSYNEQFF
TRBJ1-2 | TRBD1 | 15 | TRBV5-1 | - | TGCGCCAGCAGCCCCCGGGACAGGGGTGACTATGGCTACACCTTC | CASSPRDRGDYGYTF
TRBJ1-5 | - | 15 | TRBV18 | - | TGTGCCAGCTCACCAAACTTCAGGAGCAATCAGCCCCAGCATTTT | CASSPNFRSNQPQHF
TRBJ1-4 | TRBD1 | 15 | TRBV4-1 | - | TGCGCCAGCAGCCACTTGGGACAGGGAGGCGAAAAACTGTTTTTT | CASSHLGQGGEKLFF
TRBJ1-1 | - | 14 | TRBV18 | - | TGTGCCAGCTCACCGCTTGGCACAGTTACTGAAGCTTTCTTT | CASSPLGTVTEAFF
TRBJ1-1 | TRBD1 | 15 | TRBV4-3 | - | TGCGCCAGCAGCCGGACCGGACAGGGGAGCACTGAAGCTTTCTTT | CASSRTGQGSTEAFF
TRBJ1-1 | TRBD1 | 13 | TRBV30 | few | TGTGCCTGGAGGGGGACAGGGAACACTGAAGCTTTCTTT | CAWRGTGNTEAFF
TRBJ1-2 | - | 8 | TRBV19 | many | TGTGCCAGTACGGGATTTCACTTC | CASTGFHF
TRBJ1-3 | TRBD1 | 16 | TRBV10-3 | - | TGTGCCATCAGTGACCAGGGGGTTACTTCTGGAAACACCATATATTTT | CAISDQGVTSGNTIYF
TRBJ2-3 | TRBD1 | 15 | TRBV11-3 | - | TGTGCCAGCAGCGCGTCGCAGGGGGCAACAGATACGCAGTATTTT | CASSASQGATDTQYF
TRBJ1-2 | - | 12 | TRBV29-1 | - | TGCAGCGCTGTACAGGGAAACTATGGCTACACCTTC | CSAVQGNYGYTF
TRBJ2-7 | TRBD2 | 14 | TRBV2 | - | TGTGCCAGCATGTTCCTACTAGCGGGGCTCGAGCAGTACTTC | CASMFLLAGLEQYF
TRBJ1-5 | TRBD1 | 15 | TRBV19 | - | TGTGCCAGTAGTCCCACAGGGGGAAGCAATCAGCCCCAGCATTTT | CASSPTGGSNQPQHF